Listed below are T cell receptor beta chains from one sample, sequenced in a study of liver allograft versus peripheral blood T cells. MiXCR, applied by TCRdb to the reads, yields one record per CDR3 protein. The repertoire holds about 9,500 distinct CDR3 sequences, roughly 20% seen once, with roughly 1.2% in the top ten. These receptors originate from a human patient who had a liver transplant. Some T cells may be transferred from the graft donor. The CDR3 runs from the conserved cysteine through the conserved F or W. The D gene is left open where the match is weak. The size of a clone is reported for some rows only, either as once, few or many, or as a class for expanded clones.

.,TRBD1,TRBJ1-6,TRBV12-3/TRBV12-4,TGTGCCAGCAGGACAAGACAGGGTACAACTTCACCCCTCCACTTT,CASRTRQGTTSPLHF
.,.,TRBJ1-5,TRBV20-1,TGCAGTGCTAAGAGAGGGCACAGCAATCAGCCCCAGCATTTT,CSAKRGHSNQPQHF
medium-sized,.,TRBJ1-5,TRBV10-3,TGTGCCATCAGTGCCACCGGAAAGCCCCAGCATTTT,CAISATGKPQHF
few,TRBD1,TRBJ1-2,TRBV6-5,TGTGCCAGCAGTTATACCGGGACAGGGCAAGTCTACACCTTC,CASSYTGTGQVYTF
.,.,TRBJ2-5,TRBV5-4,TGTGCCAGCCGTTACCAAGAGACCCAGTACTTC,CASRYQETQYF
medium-sized,.,TRBJ1-2,TRBV6-1,TGTGCCAGCAGTGAAGCGCAGACAGTCTATGGCTACACCTTC,CASSEAQTVYGYTF
many,TRBD1,TRBJ1-2,TRBV19,TGTGCCAGTAGTATAGGCCGTGACAGGGGTGGCTATGGCTACACCTTC,CASSIGRDRGGYGYTF
medium-sized,.,TRBJ1-2,TRBV6-5,TGTGCCAGCAGGGGGAATAGACAGTATGGCTACACCTTC,CASRGNRQYGYTF
few,.,TRBJ1-5,TRBV20-1,TGCAGTGCCAACGTACAGGGCAACAATCAGCCCCAGCATTTT,CSANVQGNNQPQHF
.,.,TRBJ2-3,TRBV18,TGTGCCAGCTCACCTCTTCTGGATAGCACAGATACGCAGTATTTT,CASSPLLDSTDTQYF
medium-sized,.,TRBJ1-1,TRBV6-5,TGTGCCAGCAGTTACTCAGGGAATTTGAACACTGAAGCTTTCTTT,CASSYSGNLNTEAFF
many,.,TRBJ1-4,TRBV30,TGTGCCTGGAGTGTACCGGGGCTACGGGAAAAACTGTTTTTT,CAWSVPGLREKLFF
.,.,TRBJ2-7,TRBV28,TGTGCCACCACAAACTGGAGTTCGGAGCAGTACTTC,CATTNWSSEQYF
medium-sized,.,TRBJ1-1,TRBV24-1,TGTGCCACCAGTGAGGGGGCTAACACTGAAGCTTTCTTT,CATSEGANTEAFF
medium-sized,.,TRBJ1-3,TRBV10-3,TGTGCCATCAGTGACTTACACGGATCTGGAAACACCATATATTTT,CAISDLHGSGNTIYF
medium-sized,.,TRBJ1-1,TRBV7-2,TGTGCCAGCAGCTTGGGACAATCGAACACTGAAGCTTTCTTT,CASSLGQSNTEAFF